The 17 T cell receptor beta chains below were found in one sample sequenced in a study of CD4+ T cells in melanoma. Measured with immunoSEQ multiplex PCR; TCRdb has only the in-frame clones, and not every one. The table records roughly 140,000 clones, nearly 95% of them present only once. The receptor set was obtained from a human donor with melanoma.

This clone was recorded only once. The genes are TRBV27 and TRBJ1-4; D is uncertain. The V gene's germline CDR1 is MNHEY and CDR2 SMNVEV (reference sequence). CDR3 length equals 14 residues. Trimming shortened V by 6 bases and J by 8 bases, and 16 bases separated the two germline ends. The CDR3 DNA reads TGTGCCAGCAGACGGATGCAAGGAGGCGAAAAACTGTTTTTT. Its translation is CASRRMQGGEKLFF.

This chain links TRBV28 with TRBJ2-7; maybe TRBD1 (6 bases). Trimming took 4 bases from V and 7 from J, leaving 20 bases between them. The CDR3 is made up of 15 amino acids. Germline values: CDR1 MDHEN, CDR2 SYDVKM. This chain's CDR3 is CASSSTGWGSGEQYF. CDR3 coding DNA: TGTGCCAGCAGTTCTACAGGGTGGGGATCGGGGGAGCAGTACTTC.

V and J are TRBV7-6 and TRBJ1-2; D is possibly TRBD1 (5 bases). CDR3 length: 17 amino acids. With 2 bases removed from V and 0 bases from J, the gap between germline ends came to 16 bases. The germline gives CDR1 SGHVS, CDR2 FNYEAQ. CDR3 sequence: CASSLYGRVLANYGYTF. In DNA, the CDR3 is TGTGCCAGCAGCTTATACGGCAGGGTTTTAGCTAACTATGGCTACACCTTC.

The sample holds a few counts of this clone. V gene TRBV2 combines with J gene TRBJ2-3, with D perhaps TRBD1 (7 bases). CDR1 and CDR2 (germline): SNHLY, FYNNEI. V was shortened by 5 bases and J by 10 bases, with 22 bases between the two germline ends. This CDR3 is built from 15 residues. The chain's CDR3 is CASSNTRGSGAAQYF. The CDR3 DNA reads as TGTGCCAGCAGTAACACCAGGGGGTCGGGGGCTGCGCAGTATTTT.

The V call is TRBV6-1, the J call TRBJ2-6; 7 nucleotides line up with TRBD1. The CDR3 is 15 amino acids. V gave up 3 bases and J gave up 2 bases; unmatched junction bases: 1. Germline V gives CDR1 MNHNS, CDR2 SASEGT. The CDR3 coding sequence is TGTGCCAGCAGTGATCAGGGGGCTGGGGCCAACGTCCTGACTTTC. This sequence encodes CASSDQGAGANVLTF.

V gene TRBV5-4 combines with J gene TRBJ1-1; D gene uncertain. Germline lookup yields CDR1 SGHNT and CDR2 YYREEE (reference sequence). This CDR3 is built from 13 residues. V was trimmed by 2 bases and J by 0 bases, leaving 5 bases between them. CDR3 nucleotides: TGTGCCAGCAGCTTCGGCATGAACACTGAAGCTTTCTTT. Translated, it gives CASSFGMNTEAFF.

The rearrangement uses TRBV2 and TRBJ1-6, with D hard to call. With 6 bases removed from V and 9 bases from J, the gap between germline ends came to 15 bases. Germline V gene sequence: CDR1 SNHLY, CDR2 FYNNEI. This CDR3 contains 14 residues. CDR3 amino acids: CASRTMGGSSPLHF. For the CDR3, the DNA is TGTGCCAGCAGGACTATGGGTGGTAGTTCACCCCTCCACTTT.

This chain's CDR3 is CAISEDGTGEDGYTF. As DNA, the CDR3 is TGTGCCATCAGTGAAGATGGGACAGGGGAGGATGGCTACACCTTC. The chain links TRBV10-3 to TRBJ1-2, with 10 positions matching TRBD1. The V gene's germline CDR1 is ENHRY and CDR2 SYGVKD. The ends lost 3 bases at V and 6 bases at J; junction bases unmatched: 7. The CDR3 is 15 amino acids.

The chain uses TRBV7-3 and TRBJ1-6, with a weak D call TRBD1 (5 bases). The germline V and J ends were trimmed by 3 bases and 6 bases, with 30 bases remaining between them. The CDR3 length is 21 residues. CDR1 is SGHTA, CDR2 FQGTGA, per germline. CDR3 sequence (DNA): TGTGCCAGCAGCTTGCGGACGGGGGTGGGTCCCAGGGATGTGGGTAATTCACCCCTCCACTTT. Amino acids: CASSLRTGVGPRDVGNSPLHF.

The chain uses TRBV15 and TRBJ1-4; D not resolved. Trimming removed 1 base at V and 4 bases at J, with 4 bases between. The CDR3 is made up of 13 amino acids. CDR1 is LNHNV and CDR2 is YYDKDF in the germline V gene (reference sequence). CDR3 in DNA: TGTGCCACCAGCAGAGGAGATAATGAAAAACTGTTTTTT. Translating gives CATSRGDNEKLFF.

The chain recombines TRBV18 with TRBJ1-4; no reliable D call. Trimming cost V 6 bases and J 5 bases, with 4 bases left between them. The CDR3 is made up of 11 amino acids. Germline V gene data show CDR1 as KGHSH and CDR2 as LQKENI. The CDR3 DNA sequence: TGTGCCAGCTCGAACAATGAAAAACTGTTTTTT. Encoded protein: CASSNNEKLFF.

CDR3 nucleotide sequence: TGCAGCGTTGAAGCCCTTCGGCGGGGGGGCCCCCTTAGCGGCAATGAGCAGTTCTTC. Translating gives CSVEALRRGGPLSGNEQFF. V and J are TRBV29-1 and TRBJ2-1, with 9 bases aligning to TRBD2. Per the germline V gene, CDR1 is SQVTM and CDR2 is ANQGSEA. V was pared by 1 base and J by 6 bases, with 19 bases of the junction left unmatched. CDR3 size: 19 residues.

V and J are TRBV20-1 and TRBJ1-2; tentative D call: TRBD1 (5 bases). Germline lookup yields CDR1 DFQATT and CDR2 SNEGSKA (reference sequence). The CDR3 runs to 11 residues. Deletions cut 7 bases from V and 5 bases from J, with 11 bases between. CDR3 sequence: CSGGYNYGYTF. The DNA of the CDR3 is TGCAGTGGGGGCTACAATTATGGCTACACCTTC.

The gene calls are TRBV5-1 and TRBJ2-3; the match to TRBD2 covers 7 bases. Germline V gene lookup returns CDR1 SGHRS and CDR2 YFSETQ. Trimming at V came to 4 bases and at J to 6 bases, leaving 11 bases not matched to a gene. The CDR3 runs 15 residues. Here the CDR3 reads CASSPRDSGFDTQYF. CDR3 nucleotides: TGCGCCAGCAGCCCCCGGGATAGCGGGTTCGATACGCAGTATTTT.

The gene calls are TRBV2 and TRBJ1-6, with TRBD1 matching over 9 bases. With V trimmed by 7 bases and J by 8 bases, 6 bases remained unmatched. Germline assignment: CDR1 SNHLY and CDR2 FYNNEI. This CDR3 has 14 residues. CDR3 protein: CASNLGTGYSPLHF. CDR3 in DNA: TGTGCCAGCAACCTCGGGACAGGGTATTCACCCCTCCACTTT.

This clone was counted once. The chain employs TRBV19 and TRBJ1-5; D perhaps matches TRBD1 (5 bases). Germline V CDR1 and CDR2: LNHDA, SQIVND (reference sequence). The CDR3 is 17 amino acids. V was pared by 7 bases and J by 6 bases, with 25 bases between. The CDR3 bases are TGTGCCAGTACCTTGCAATGGGACGAACGGTGGGGTCAGCCCCAGCATTTT. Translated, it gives CASTLQWDERWGQPQHF.

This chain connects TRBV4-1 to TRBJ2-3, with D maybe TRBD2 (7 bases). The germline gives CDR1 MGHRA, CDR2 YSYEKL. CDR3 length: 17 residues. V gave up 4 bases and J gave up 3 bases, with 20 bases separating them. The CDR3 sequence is CASSLGSRRGGTDTQYF. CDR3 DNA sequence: TGCGCCAGCAGCCTTGGGTCCCGGAGGGGGGGGACAGATACGCAGTATTTT.